The 20 T cell receptor beta chains in this list originate from one sample, sequenced in a study of vaccination effects on CD4 cells after COVID-19. Using viral peptide pools, the ViraFEST assay grew out antigen-specific CD4+ T cells prior to sequencing. CD4+ T cells were isolated after 10 days of culture. Testing of the vaccine recipients showed negative nucleocapsid antibodies and no prior SARS-CoV-2 infection. Antigens for these TCRs are unknown. This table comes from immunoSEQ multiplex PCR, and its TCRdb copy is limited to in-frame clones, with some not included. The top ten hold around 5.5% of the sample, which has tens of thousands of clones, roughly 79% seen once. Sequencing was performed on CD4+ T cells from PBMCs cultured with HCoV-OC43 spike peptides, taken before COVID-19 vaccination. Subset given: HCoV-OC43 spike overlapping peptide pool stimulation. These receptor sequences come from a human donor who received a COVID-19 vaccine.

For this clone: The same CDR3 also results from other DNA sequences found in this sample. The rearrangement uses TRBV7-3 and TRBJ2-2; 7 nucleotides align to TRBD2. J lost 1 base, V lost 1 base, and 0 bases had no gene match. Germline CDR1 and CDR2: SGHTA and FQGTGA. The CDR3 sequence is 15 residues long. The DNA of the CDR3 is TGTGCCAGCAGCTTAAGGGGGGGGAACACCGGGGAGCTGTTTTTT. Its protein is CASSLRGGNTGELFF.

The sample holds a few counts of this clone. The chain carries TRBV5-1 and TRBJ1-6; D gene ambiguous. The germline gives CDR1 SGHRS, CDR2 YFSETQ. V was shortened by 0 bases and J by 8 bases, with 12 bases between the two germline ends. The CDR3 loop spans 15 amino acids. Here the CDR3 DNA reads TGCGCCAGCAGCTTGGCCTATCGTCCCTATTCACCCCTCCACTTT. This gives the protein CASSLAYRPYSPLHF.

The J gene is TRBJ2-4, the V gene TRBV18, with D perhaps TRBD2 (6 bases). This CDR3 spans 15 amino acids. V shed 3 bases and J shed 0 bases, with 9 bases lying between them. CDR1 is KGHSH, CDR2 LQKENI, per germline. The DNA of the CDR3 is TGTGCCAGCTCACCGGCGGGGCTAGCCAAAAACATTCAGTACTTC. It is translated as CASSPAGLAKNIQYF.

This clone was observed a handful of times. V gene TRBV7-9 combines with J gene TRBJ2-2; D is undetermined. The length of the CDR3 is 16 residues. Germline values: CDR1 SEHNR, CDR2 FQNEAQ (reference sequence). Deletions cut 5 bases from V and 0 bases from J, with 13 bases between. The CDR3 is CASSPLRNANTGELFF. In DNA, the CDR3 is TGTGCCAGCAGCCCATTGAGGAACGCGAACACCGGGGAGCTGTTTTTT.

The chain joins TRBV12-3 or TRBV12-4 to TRBJ2-5, with D tentatively TRBD1 (6 bases). Trimming pared 6 bases from V and 9 bases from J, leaving 17 bases between. The CDR3 loop spans 13 amino acids. The CDR3, as DNA: TGTGCCAGCAGAGTACAGGGAACCCGGGCCCAGTACTTC. Translation gives CASRVQGTRAQYF.

CDR3 region: CASSPGLAGTDTQYF. CDR3 nucleotide sequence: TGTGCCAGCTCACCAGGACTAGCCGGCACAGATACGCAGTATTTT. The chain joins TRBV18 to TRBJ2-3; 8 bases align to TRBD2. The CDR3 totals 15 residues. Looked up from germline, CDR1 is KGHSH and CDR2 is LQKENI. Trimming at V came to 2 bases and at J to 1 base, leaving 2 bases not matched to a gene.

J is TRBJ1-1 and V is TRBV29-1, with 7 positions matching TRBD1. The CDR3 runs 16 residues. V shed 6 bases, J shed 6 bases, and the junction held 19 bases outside the gene matches. Germline CDR1 reads SQVTM; CDR2 reads ANQGSEA. The CDR3 region has the DNA TGCAGCGTCGCAGGGGGGGTAGGGGGCGGAAATCCTGAAGCTTTCTTT. It is translated as CSVAGGVGGGNPEAFF.

The chain carries TRBV30 and TRBJ2-2; D gene ambiguous. Trimming took 1 base from V and 7 from J, leaving 10 bases between them. The CDR3 sequence is 13 residues long. The germline gives CDR1 GTSNPN, CDR2 SVGIG (reference sequence). CDR3 nucleotide sequence: TGTGCCTGGAGTGCAGTGGAAAACGGGGAGCTGTTTTTT. It specifies CAWSAVENGELFF.

This chain connects TRBV6-2 or TRBV6-3 to TRBJ2-7, with unresolved D. The CDR3 is 16 amino acids. From germline, CDR1 is MNHEY and CDR2 SVGEGT. Trimming pared 0 bases from V and 2 bases from J, leaving 14 bases between. The CDR3 nucleotides read TGTGCCAGCAGTTACTCGGCAGGTAGAAGACCCTACGAGCAGTACGTC. This codes for CASSYSAGRRPYEQYV.

The chain employs TRBV5-1 and TRBJ2-1; 10 nucleotides align to TRBD2. The CDR3 sequence is 14 residues long. The germline gives CDR1 SGHRS, CDR2 YFSETQ. The ends lost 0 bases at V and 12 bases at J; junction bases unmatched: 6. CDR3 region: CASSLESGGDPQFF. CDR3 DNA: TGCGCCAGCAGCTTGGAGAGCGGGGGGGACCCGCAGTTCTTC.

V is TRBV7-7 and J is TRBJ2-7, with unresolved D. V was cut by 3 bases and J by 7 bases, with 13 bases left in between. CDR3 size: 13 residues. From germline, CDR1 is SSHAT and CDR2 FNYEAQ (reference sequence). This CDR3 reads CASSFSRTQEQYV. The DNA for the CDR3 is TGTGCCAGCAGCTTCTCGAGAACACAGGAGCAGTACGTC.

The V call is TRBV2, the J call TRBJ2-5; the match to TRBD1 covers 9 bases. The V gene end was trimmed by 4 bases and the J gene end by 5 bases; junction bases not matched to a gene: 11. Germline lookup yields CDR1 SNHLY and CDR2 FYNNEI. The CDR3 has 16 residues. The DNA for the CDR3 is TGTGCCAGCAGTGGAACCCGGGACAGGGCGTCCGAGACCCAGTACTTC. This gives the protein CASSGTRDRASETQYF. Full variable domain (missing parts from reference TRBV2 and TRBJ2-5): EPEVTQTPSHQVTQMGQEVILRCVPISNHLYFYWYRQILGQKVEFLVSFYNNEISEKSEIFDDQFSVERPDGSNFTLKIRSTKLEDSAMYFCASSGTRDRASETQYFGPGTRLLVL.

This clone was observed a few times. The rearrangement uses TRBV5-5 and TRBJ1-2, with 10 bases lining up with TRBD1. This CDR3 is 15 amino acids long. In germline, CDR1 is SGHKS, CDR2 YYEKEE (reference sequence). Losses at the gene ends were 1 base for V and 4 bases for J; bases not matched to a gene: 4. CDR3 sequence reads: CASSLLGQGLYGYTF. The CDR3 bases are TGTGCCAGCAGCTTGTTGGGACAGGGGCTCTATGGCTACACCTTC.

The chain is built from TRBV9 and TRBJ2-3; the D gene could be TRBD1 or TRBD2 (5 bases each). V was cut by 1 base and J by 1 base, with 7 bases left in between. This CDR3 contains 14 residues. Per the germline V gene, CDR1 is SGDLS and CDR2 is YYNGEE. The CDR3 loop is CASSVRDRTDTQYF. As DNA, the CDR3 is TGTGCCAGCAGCGTAAGGGACCGCACAGATACGCAGTATTTT.

V is TRBV28 and J is TRBJ1-5; 10 bases are a match to TRBD1. Germline V CDR1 and CDR2: MDHEN, SYDVKM. The V and J ends lost 5 bases and 2 bases, in that order; junction bases with no gene match: 9. The CDR3 extends over 17 amino acids. The CDR3 loop reads CASSGPPGTGGNQPQHF. In DNA, the CDR3 is TGTGCCAGCAGTGGACCTCCGGGGACAGGGGGCAATCAGCCCCAGCATTTT.

The chain joins TRBV19 to TRBJ1-6; possible D gene TRBD1, 5 bases. Germline CDR1 is LNHDA and CDR2 is SQIVND (reference sequence). The CDR3 length is 15 residues. V lost 5 bases to trimming and J lost 10 bases, with 18 bases between them. The CDR3 reads CASSPRDGVGSPLHF. CDR3 DNA sequence: TGTGCCAGTAGTCCCCGGGACGGGGTGGGATCACCCCTCCACTTT.

The V call is TRBV24-1, the J call TRBJ2-3; possibly TRBD1 or TRBD2 for D (5 bases each). The V end lost 5 bases, the J end lost 2 bases, and 19 bases lay between the germline ends. Germline assignment: CDR1 KGHDR and CDR2 SFDVKD. The CDR3 is 17 amino acids. In nucleotides, the CDR3 is TGTGCCACCAGTGTTTCCCTGACAGAAGCGGTCACAGATACGCAGTATTTT. It specifies CATSVSLTEAVTDTQYF.

The table lists this clone with a count of one. The genes are TRBV2 and TRBJ2-2; perhaps TRBD1 as D (6 bases). Germline V gene data show CDR1 as SNHLY and CDR2 as FYNNEI. V was trimmed by 5 bases and J by 7 bases, leaving 17 bases between them. The CDR3 is 15 residues long. The CDR3 DNA follows: TGTGCCAGCAGTTCACAGGGATTATACGGCGGGGAGCTGTTTTTT. This sequence encodes CASSSQGLYGGELFF.

The V and J genes are TRBV5-1 and TRBJ2-5; D is undetermined. The CDR3 runs to 17 residues. V was pared by 1 base and J by 1 base, with 17 bases between. The V gene's germline CDR1 is SGHRS and CDR2 YFSETQ. The CDR3 DNA sequence: TGCGCCAGCAGCTTGTTCGGTTTGGGCAGCACCCAAGAGACCCAGTACTTC. Protein sequence: CASSLFGLGSTQETQYF.

This clone was counted a few times. CDR3 DNA: TGTGCCAGCAGTGAAGTTAACAGGGGCAGTGGCTACACCTTC. This gives the protein CASSEVNRGSGYTF. The chain combines TRBV6-1 with TRBJ1-2, with 7 bases aligning to TRBD1. Per the germline V gene, CDR1 is MNHNS and CDR2 is SASEGT. V was clipped by 1 base and J by 7 bases; unmatched bases: 6. The CDR3 is made up of 14 amino acids.